This TCR beta chain was identified during a study of OX40 agonist ivuxolimab in advanced cancers. Sequenced by immunoSEQ multiplex PCR; TCRdb stores in-frame clones only, minus some. The sample has 45,000 to 60,000 clones, about four fifths seen once; the top ten hold under 2%. The CDR3 consists of 18 residues. V was pared by 2 bases and J by 5 bases, with 12 bases of the junction left unmatched. Looked up from germline, CDR1 is SGHTA and CDR2 is FQGNSA. The TCR comes from an adult with an advanced solid tumor such as melanoma, head and neck, liver or kidney cancer. The J gene is TRBJ2-5, the V gene TRBV7-2; 12 bases fit TRBD1. Sequences were derived from CD4+ or CD8+ T cells sorted from blood, sampled in a trial of the OX40 agonist ivuxolimab. DNA of the CDR3: TGTGCCAGCAGCTTATATCCCATGGGACAGGGGGCTCGGGAGACCCAGTACTTC. Its translation: CASSLYPMGQGARETQYF.